Sequencing of this T cell receptor (beta chain) was carried out in a study of blood T cell repertoires in COVID-19. As for the study in general: T cells, B-cell-depleted T cells, or PBMCs provided the cDNA or gDNA that served as material.

Trimming stripped 3 bases from V and 5 bases from J, with 3 bases between. Germline assignment: CDR1 MDHEN and CDR2 SYDVKM. CDR3 length equals 11 residues. As originally analysed: Estimated nucleated cell counts came from reference gene primer amplification. Using immunoSEQ multiplex PCR, the repertoire was profiled, and TCRdb retains in-frame clones only, with some absent. Clonal size and the V and J genes are those of that table, whereas D and trimming came from the DNA. Of around 260,000 clones listed, about 80% were seen once; the top ten hold roughly 9.4%. Sequencing was performed on peripheral blood. The genes are TRBV28 and TRBJ2-3; D unresolved. The TCR sequence derives from a woman aged 45-59 years who had recovered from COVID-19. This CDR3 reads CASSFGDTQYF. The DNA of the CDR3 is TGTGCCAGCAGTTTCGGAGATACGCAGTATTTT.